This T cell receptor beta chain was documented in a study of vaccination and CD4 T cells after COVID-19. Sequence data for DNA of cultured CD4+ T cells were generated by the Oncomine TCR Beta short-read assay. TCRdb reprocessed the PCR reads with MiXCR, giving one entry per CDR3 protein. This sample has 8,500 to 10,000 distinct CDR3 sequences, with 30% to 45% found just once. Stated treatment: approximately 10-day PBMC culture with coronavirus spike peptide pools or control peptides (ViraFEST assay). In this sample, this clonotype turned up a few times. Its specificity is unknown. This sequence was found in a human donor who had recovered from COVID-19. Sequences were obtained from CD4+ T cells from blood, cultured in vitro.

The CDR3 loop is CASSYSRDRQPQHF. The DNA for the CDR3 is TGTGCCAGCAGTTACTCCCGGGACAGGCAGCCCCAGCATTTT. This sequence joins TRBV6-5 and TRBJ1-5, with 8 bases fitting TRBD1. After removal of 0 bases from V and 7 bases from J, the junction contained 2 bases not matched to a gene. Germline values: CDR1 MNHEY, CDR2 SVGAGI. The CDR3 spans 14 residues.